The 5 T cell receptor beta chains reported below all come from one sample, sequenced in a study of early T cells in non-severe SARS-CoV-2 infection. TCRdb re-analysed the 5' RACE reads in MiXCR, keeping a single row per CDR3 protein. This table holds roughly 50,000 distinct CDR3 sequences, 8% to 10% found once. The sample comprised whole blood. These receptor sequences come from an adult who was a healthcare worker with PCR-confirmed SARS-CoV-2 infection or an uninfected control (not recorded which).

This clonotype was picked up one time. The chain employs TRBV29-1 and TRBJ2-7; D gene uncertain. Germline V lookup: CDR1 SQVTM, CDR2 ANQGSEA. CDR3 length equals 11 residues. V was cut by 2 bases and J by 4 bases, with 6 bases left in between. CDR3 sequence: CSVEFGYEQYF. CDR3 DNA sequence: TGCAGCGTTGAATTTGGGTACGAGCAGTACTTC.

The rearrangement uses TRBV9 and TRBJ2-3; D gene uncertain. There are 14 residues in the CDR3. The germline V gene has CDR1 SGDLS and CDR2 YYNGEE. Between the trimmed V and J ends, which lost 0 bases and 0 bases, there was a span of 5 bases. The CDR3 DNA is TGTGCCAGCAGCGTAGGGTATAGCACAGATACGCAGTATTTT. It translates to CASSVGYSTDTQYF.

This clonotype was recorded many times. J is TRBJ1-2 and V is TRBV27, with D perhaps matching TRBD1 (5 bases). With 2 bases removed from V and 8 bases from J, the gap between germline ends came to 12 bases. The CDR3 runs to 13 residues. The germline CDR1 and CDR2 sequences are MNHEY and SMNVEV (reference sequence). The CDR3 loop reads CASSLQGAIGYTF. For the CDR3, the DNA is TGTGCCAGCAGTTTACAGGGAGCCATCGGCTACACCTTC.

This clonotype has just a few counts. For the CDR3, the DNA is TGTGCCAGCAGTTTAGGACAGCTGAACACTGAAGCTTTCTTT. Its protein product is CASSLGQLNTEAFF. The chain has TRBV12-3 or TRBV12-4 and TRBJ1-1; TRBD1 is a possible D gene (5 bases). CDR3 length: 14 amino acids. Trimming removed 1 base from V and 0 bases from J, with 6 bases in between.

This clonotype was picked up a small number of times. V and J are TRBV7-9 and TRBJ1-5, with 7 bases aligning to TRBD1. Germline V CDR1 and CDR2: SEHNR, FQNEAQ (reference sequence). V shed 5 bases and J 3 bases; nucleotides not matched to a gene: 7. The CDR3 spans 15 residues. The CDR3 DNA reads TGTGCCAGCAGCGCGACAGGGATGGTCAATCAGCCCCAGCATTTT. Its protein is CASSATGMVNQPQHF.